The next 9 T cell receptor beta chains were all read from a single sample in a study of shared clonotypes between healthy human individuals. Method: immunoSEQ multiplex PCR; TCRdb's copy keeps in-frame clones and lacks some. This table has 470,000 or so clones, roughly 80% appearing once. Sequenced input: PBMCs. These receptors originate from a woman aged 35 to 49 in good health. Some clones in this sample may be carry-over from other donors' samples.

This chain connects TRBV4-2 to TRBJ2-3, with 9 positions matching TRBD2. Trimming took 0 bases from V and 0 from J; bases not matched to a gene: 4. The CDR3 spans 17 residues. Germline V CDR1 and CDR2: LGHNA, YNFKEQ. The CDR3 DNA sequence: TGTGCCAGCAGCCAAGAGCTAGCGGGGATTAGCACAGATACGCAGTATTTT. This encodes CASSQELAGISTDTQYF.

The chain couples TRBV25-1 to TRBJ2-6; no clear D. Looked up from germline, CDR1 is MGHDK and CDR2 is SYGVNS. Trimming took off 3 bases at V and 0 bases at J, with 6 bases between the two ends. This CDR3 is 15 amino acids long. The CDR3 region is CASSDSTSGANVLTF. CDR3 sequence (DNA): TGTGCCAGCAGTGATAGCACCTCTGGGGCCAACGTCCTGACTTTC.

The V and J genes are TRBV9 and TRBJ2-3, with 7 positions matching TRBD2. Germline V gene sequence: CDR1 SGDLS, CDR2 YYNGEE. Trimming took 3 bases from V and 0 from J; bases not matched to a gene: 7. The CDR3 contains 16 residues. As DNA, the CDR3 is TGTGCCAGCAGCGACTCGGGAGGTGCTAGCACAGATACGCAGTATTTT. Translating it yields CASSDSGGASTDTQYF.

A word on this clone: With a much larger clone just one base away, this may be a read error. Other DNA variants within this sample encode the same CDR3. The rearrangement uses TRBV5-4 and TRBJ2-1; 9 bases map to TRBD2. Germline CDR1 and CDR2: SGHNT and YYREEE (reference sequence). The CDR3 runs 15 residues. The CDR3 here is CASSYSGSGGDEQFF. CDR3 coding DNA: TGTGCAAGCAGCTATAGCGGGAGCGGAGGAGATGAGCAGTTCTTC.

V is TRBV21-1 and J is TRBJ2-2; the listed D gene, TRBD1, was not tested against the DNA. TRBV21-1 is shown as a pseudogene. The CDR3 runs to 16 residues. CDR3 amino acids: CASSKPPGGNTGELFF. CDR3 nucleotides: TGTGCCAGCAGCAAACCCCCAGGGGGGAACACCGGGGAGCTGTTTTTT.

This rearrangement joins TRBV28 to TRBJ1-5; TRBD1 agrees at 7 bases. Per the germline V gene, CDR1 is MDHEN and CDR2 is SYDVKM. There are 15 residues in the CDR3. V shed 6 bases, J shed 5 bases, and the junction held 10 bases outside the gene matches. CDR3 region: CASRTTDRVHQPQHF. DNA of the CDR3: TGTGCCAGCAGGACTACCGACAGGGTACATCAGCCCCAGCATTTT.

V usage is TRBV10-3 and J usage is TRBJ2-1; TRBD2 aligns across 11 bases. Trimming took 4 bases from V and 6 from J; bases not matched to a gene: 8. The CDR3 has 16 residues. Germline loops: CDR1 ENHRY, CDR2 SYGVKD. The CDR3 reads CAISGGQGLAANEQFF. CDR3 in DNA: TGTGCCATCAGTGGGGGACAGGGACTAGCGGCCAATGAGCAGTTCTTC.

CDR3 nucleotides: TGTGCCAGCAGCACCCTCAGGGGGCGCGGTTATGATACGCAGTATTTT. It codes for CASSTLRGRGYDTQYF. The J gene is TRBJ2-3, the V gene TRBV11-2; 8 bases are a match to TRBD1. V lost 5 bases, J lost 6 bases, and 13 bases stayed unmatched. The CDR3 spans 16 residues. Germline CDR1 and CDR2: SGHAT and FQNNGV.

Notes on this clone: A far larger clone is just one base off, so this is likely a read error. In nucleotides, the CDR3 is TGCACCAGCTTAGGACAGGGGAACACCGGGGAGCTGTTTTTT. This codes for CTSLGQGNTGELFF. The genes are TRBV4-1 and TRBJ2-2; 8 nucleotides line up with TRBD1. This CDR3 has 14 amino acids. From germline, CDR1 is MGHRA and CDR2 YSYEKL.